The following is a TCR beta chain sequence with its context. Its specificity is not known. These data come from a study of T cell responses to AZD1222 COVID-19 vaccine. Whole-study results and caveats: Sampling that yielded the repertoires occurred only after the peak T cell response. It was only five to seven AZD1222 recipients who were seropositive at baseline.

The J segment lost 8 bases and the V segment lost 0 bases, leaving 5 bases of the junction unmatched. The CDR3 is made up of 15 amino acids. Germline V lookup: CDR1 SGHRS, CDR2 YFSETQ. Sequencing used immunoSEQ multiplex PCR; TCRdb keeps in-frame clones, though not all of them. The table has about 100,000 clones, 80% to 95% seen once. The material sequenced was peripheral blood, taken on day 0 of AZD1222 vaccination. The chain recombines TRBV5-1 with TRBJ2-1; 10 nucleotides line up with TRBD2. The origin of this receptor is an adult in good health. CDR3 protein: CASSLVGLAPDEQFF. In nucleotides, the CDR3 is TGCGCCAGCAGCTTGGTGGGACTAGCGCCGGATGAGCAGTTCTTC.